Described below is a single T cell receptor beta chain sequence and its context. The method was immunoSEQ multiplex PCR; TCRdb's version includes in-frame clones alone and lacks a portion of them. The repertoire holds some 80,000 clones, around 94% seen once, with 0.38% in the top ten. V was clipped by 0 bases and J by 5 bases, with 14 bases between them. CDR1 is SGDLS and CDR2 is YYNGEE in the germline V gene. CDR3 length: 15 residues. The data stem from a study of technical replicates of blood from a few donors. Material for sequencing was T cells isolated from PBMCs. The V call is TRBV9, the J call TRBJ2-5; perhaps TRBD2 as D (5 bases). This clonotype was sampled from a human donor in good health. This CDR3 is CASSVAQDWEETQYF. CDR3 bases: TGTGCCAGCAGCGTAGCTCAAGACTGGGAGGAGACCCAGTACTTC.